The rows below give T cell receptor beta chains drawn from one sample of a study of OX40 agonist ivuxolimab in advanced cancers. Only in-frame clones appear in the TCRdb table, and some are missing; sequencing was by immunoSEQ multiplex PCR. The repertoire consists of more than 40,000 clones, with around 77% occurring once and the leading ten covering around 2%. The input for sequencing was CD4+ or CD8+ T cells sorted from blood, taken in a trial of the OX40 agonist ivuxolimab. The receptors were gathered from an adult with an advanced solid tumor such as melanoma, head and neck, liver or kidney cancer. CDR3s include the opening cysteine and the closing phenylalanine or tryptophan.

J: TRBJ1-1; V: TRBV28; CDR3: CASSFTGGENTEAFF
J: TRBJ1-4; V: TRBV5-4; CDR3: CASSLDGNEKLFF
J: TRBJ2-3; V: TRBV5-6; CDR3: CASSASSGRAHSPDTQYF
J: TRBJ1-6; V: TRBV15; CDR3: CATSREAFGSLLSPLHF
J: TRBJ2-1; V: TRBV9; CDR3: CASSVQGGRNEQFF
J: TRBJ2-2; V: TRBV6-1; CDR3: CATNTGTANTGELFF
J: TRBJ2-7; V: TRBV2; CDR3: CASSERELPYEQYF
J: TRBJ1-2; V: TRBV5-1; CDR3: CASSLGSGAFGYTF
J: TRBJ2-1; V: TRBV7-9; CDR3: CASSLRLEQFF
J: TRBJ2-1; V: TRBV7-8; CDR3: CASSSTSNRRNEQFF
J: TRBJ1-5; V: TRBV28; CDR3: CASSNQGIGQGSQPQHF
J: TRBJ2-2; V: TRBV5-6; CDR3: CASSLVPTGELFF
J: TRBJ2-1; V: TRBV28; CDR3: CASSFAWLEQFF